This record looks at one TCR beta chain sequence and its context. Clones were read by immunoSEQ multiplex PCR, and TCRdb kept only the in-frame ones, dropping some. The sample has some 690,000 clones; 80% to 95% are singletons. This record belongs to a study of shared clonotypes between healthy human individuals. Germline V gene data show CDR1 as SGHAT and CDR2 as FQNNGV. The CDR3 loop spans 16 amino acids. Trimming left V 5 bases short and J 10 bases short, with 27 bases between. Sequenced input: memory CD8+ T cells from PBMCs. The subset was: CD45RO+ cells pooled with CCR7-negative TemRA cells. V and J are TRBV11-2 and TRBJ2-7, with D possibly matching TRBD1 (6 bases). The TCR sequence derives from a man aged 18-30 years in good health. Some clones in this sample may be carry-over from other donors' samples. The CDR3 DNA reads TGTGCCAGCAGCAAAATGACAGGACCCCACCTCGGTGGACAGTACTTC. Translating it yields CASSKMTGPHLGGQYF.